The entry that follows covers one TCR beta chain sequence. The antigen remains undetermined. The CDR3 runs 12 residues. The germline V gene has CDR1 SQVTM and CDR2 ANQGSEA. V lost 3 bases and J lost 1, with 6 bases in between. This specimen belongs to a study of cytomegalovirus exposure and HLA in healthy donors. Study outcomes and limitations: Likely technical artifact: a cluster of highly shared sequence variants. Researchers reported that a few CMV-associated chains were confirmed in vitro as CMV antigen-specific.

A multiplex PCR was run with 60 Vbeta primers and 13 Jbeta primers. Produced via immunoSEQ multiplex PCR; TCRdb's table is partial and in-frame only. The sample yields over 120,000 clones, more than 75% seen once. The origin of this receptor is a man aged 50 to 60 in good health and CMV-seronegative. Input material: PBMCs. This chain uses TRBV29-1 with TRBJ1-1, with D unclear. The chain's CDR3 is CSVDRQNTEAFF. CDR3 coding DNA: TGCAGCGTTGACAGGCAGAACACTGAAGCTTTCTTT.